One T cell receptor beta chain is described in this entry. The length of the CDR3 is 17 residues. CDR1 and CDR2 (germline): MGHRA, YSYEKL. V lost 0 bases and J 6 bases, leaving 15 bases between the germline ends. Here immunoSEQ multiplex PCR was the method, and the copy in TCRdb shows in-frame clones only, minus some. Of fewer than 65,000 clones in the sample, approximately 87% were seen once. This sample stems from a study of technical replicates of blood from several donors. The V and J genes are TRBV4-1 and TRBJ1-6; maybe TRBD1 (5 bases). Material for sequencing was PBMCs. The receptor was derived from a human donor in good health. Some clones in this sample may be carry-over from other donors' samples. The CDR3 region is CASSQDMGGLVNSPLHF. CDR3 nucleotide sequence: TGCGCCAGCAGCCAAGATATGGGGGGGTTGGTTAATTCACCCCTCCACTTT.